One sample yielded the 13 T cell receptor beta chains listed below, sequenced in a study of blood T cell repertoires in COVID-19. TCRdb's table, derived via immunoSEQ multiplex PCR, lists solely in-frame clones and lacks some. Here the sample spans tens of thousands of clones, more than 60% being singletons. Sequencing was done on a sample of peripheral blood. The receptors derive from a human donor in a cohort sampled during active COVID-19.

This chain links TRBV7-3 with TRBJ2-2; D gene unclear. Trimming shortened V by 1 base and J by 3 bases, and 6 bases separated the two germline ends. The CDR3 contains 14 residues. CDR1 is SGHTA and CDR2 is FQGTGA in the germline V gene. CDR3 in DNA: TGTGCCAGCAGCTTAAGTAGTGACACCGGGGAGCTGTTTTTT. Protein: CASSLSSDTGELFF.

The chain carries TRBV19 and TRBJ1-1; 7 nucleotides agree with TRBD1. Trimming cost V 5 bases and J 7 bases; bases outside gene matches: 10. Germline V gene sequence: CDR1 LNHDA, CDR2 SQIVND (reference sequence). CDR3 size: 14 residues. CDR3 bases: TGTGCCAGTAGTCAAGGGGGCTCGGTTCGTGAAGCTTTCTTT. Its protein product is CASSQGGSVREAFF.

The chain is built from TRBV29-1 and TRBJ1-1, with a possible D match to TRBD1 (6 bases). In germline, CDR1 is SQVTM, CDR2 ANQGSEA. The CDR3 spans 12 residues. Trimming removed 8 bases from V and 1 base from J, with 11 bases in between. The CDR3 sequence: CSFGQPNTEAFF. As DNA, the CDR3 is TGCAGCTTCGGACAGCCGAACACTGAAGCTTTCTTT.

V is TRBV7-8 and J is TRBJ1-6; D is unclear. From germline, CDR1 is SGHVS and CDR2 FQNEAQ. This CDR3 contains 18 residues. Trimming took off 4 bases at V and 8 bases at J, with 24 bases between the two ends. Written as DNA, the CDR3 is TGTGCCAGCAGCTCCTCGGCTGCCCCCCGGTCGCGGCATTCACCCCTCCACTTT. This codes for CASSSSAAPRSRHSPLHF.

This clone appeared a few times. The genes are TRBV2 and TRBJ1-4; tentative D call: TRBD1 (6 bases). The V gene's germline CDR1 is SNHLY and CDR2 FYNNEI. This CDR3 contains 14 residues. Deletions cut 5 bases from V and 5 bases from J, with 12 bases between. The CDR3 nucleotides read TGTGCCAGCAGTTCGACAGGCAACAATGAAAAACTGTTTTTT. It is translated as CASSSTGNNEKLFF.

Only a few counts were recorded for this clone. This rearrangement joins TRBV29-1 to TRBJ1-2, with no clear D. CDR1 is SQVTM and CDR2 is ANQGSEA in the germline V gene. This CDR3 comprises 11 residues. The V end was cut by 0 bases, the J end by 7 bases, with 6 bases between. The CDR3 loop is CSVEEAVGYTF. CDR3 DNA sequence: TGCAGCGTTGAAGAGGCCGTTGGCTACACCTTC.

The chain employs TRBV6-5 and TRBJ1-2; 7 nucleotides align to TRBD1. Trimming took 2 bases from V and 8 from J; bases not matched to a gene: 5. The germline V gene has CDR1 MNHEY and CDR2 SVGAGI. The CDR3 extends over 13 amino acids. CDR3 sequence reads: CASSYEAGGGYTF. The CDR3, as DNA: TGTGCCAGCAGTTACGAGGCAGGGGGAGGCTACACCTTC.

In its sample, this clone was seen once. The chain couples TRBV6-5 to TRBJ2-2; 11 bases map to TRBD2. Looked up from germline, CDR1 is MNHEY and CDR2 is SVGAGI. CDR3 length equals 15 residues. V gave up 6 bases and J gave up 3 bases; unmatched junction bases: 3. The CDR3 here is CASRLAGGYTGELFF. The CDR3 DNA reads TGTGCCAGCAGGCTAGCGGGAGGCTACACCGGGGAGCTGTTTTTT.

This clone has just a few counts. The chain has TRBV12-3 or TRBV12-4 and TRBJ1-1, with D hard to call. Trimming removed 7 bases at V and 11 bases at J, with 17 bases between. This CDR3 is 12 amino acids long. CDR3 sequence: CASKPLGDEAFF. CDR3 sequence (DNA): TGTGCCAGCAAACCGCTTGGAGACGAGGCTTTCTTT.

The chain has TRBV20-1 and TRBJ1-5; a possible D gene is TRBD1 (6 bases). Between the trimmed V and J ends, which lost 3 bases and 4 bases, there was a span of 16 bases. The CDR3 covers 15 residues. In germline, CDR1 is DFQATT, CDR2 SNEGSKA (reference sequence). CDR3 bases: TGCAGTGCTAGTTCCGGGACACCGATTAATCAGCCCCAGCATTTT. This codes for CSASSGTPINQPQHF.

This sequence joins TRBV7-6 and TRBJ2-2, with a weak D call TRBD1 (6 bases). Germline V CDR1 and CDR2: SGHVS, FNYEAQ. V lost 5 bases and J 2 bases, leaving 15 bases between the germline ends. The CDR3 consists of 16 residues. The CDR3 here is CASSLEDSSNTGELFF. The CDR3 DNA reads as TGTGCCAGCAGCCTAGAGGACAGCAGCAACACCGGGGAGCTGTTTTTT.

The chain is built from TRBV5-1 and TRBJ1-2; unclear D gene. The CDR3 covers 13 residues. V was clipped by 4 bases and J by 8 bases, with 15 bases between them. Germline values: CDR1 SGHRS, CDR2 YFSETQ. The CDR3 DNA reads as TGCGCCAGCAGCCCTGACTCGCCGCGGGGCTACACCTTC. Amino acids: CASSPDSPRGYTF.

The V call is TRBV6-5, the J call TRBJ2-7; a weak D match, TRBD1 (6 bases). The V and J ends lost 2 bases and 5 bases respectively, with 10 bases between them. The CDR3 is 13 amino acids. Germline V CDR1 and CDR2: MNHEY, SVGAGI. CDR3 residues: CASSYTGSNEQYF. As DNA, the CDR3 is TGTGCCAGCAGTTACACAGGGAGTAACGAGCAGTACTTC.